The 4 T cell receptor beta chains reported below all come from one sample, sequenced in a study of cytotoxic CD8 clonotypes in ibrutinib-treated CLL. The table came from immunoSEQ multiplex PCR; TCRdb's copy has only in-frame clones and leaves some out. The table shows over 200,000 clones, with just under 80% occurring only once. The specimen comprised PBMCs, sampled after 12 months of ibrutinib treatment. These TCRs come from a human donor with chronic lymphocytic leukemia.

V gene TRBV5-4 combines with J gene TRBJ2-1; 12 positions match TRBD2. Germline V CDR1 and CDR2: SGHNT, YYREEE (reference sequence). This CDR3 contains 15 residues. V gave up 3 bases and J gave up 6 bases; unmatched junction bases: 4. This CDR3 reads CASSSGLAGINEQFF. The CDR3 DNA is TGTGCCAGCAGCTCAGGACTAGCGGGGATCAATGAGCAGTTCTTC.

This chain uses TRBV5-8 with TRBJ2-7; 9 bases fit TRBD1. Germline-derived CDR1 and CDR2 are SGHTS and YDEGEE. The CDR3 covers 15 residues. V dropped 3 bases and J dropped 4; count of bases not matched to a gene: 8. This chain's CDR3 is CASSYDPGQGYEQYF. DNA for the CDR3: TGTGCCAGCAGCTACGACCCGGGACAGGGATACGAGCAGTACTTC.

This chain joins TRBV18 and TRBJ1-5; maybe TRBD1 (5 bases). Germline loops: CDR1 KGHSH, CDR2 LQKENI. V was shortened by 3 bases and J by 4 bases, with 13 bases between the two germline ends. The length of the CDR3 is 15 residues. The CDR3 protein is CASSPRDGTNQPQHF. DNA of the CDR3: TGTGCCAGCTCACCCCGGGACGGAACAAATCAGCCCCAGCATTTT.

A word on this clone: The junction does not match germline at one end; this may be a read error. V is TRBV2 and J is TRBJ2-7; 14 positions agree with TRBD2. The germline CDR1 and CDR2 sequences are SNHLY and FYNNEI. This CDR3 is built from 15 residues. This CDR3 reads CASSDPGLAGAGSDF. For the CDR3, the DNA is TGTGCCAGCAGTGATCCGGGACTAGCGGGGGCCGGGAGTGACTTC.